This T cell receptor (beta chain) originates from a study of cytomegalovirus exposure and HLA in healthy donors. General study results and limits: Reportedly, HLA-A and HLA-B alleles of most subjects were accurately predicted from TCR beta. A missense variant in DCLRE1C was later tied to TCR beta V- and J-gene trimming. 87-base-pair reads could not separate some V segments, including TRBV6-2 and TRBV6-3.

In regard to this clone: The antigen is not known.

The germline V gene encodes CDR1 SGHRS and CDR2 YFSETQ. V lost 5 bases and J lost 3; bases outside the gene matches: 9. This CDR3 is built from 15 residues. With 60 Vbeta and 13 Jbeta primers, the PCR was carried out. The table came from immunoSEQ multiplex PCR; TCRdb's copy has only in-frame clones and leaves some out. The table records roughly 100,000 clones, 75% to 85% of them present only once. The gene calls are TRBV5-1 and TRBJ2-7, with 9 positions matching TRBD1. This TCR was recovered from a male donor in good health and CMV-seropositive. Material: PBMCs. The CDR3 sequence: CASRRTGVPGYEQYF. CDR3 DNA sequence: TGCGCCAGCAGAAGGACAGGGGTCCCTGGCTACGAGCAGTACTTC.